The present entry profiles one TCR beta chain with its context. The antigen is undetermined. Sequencing was performed with immunoSEQ multiplex PCR; in TCRdb, only in-frame clones are kept and a portion is missing. The repertoire holds thousands of clones, roughly two thirds seen once, with around 38% in the top ten. The V end lost 1 base, the J end lost 0 bases, and 14 bases lay between the germline ends. The germline V gene has CDR1 SEHNR and CDR2 FQNEAQ (reference sequence). There are 17 residues in the CDR3. This sample was taken from a study of CD8 T cell repertoires and HIV-1 epitope variants. Across the whole study: Epitopes were three Gag families plus Nef HW9 and YT9. 1M T cells were kept uncultured as a baseline.

The sample consisted of cultured CD8+ T cells derived from PBMCs. The chain recombines TRBV7-9 with TRBJ2-3, with D possibly TRBD2 on 6 matching bases. This TCR was sampled from a male donor with HIV. CDR3 coding DNA: TGTGCCAGCAGCTTAGACACGGCGGGACCTAGCACAGATACGCAGTATTTT. Its protein is CASSLDTAGPSTDTQYF.